This T cell receptor (beta chain) is drawn from a study of T cells in tumors after PD-1 blockade. TCRdb's table, derived via immunoSEQ multiplex PCR, lists solely in-frame clones and lacks some. This table holds more than 45,000 clones, under 85% found once. The source of this sequence is a human donor with advanced basal cell or squamous cell carcinoma (not recorded which). Material: PBMCs, obtained before anti-PD-1 therapy.

DNA for the CDR3: TGTGCCAGTAGTATTTCCAGGTCGGGAGAGGATCAGCCCCAGCATTTT. It is translated as CASSISRSGEDQPQHF. The chain uses TRBV19 and TRBJ1-5, with D unclear. The germline CDR1 and CDR2 sequences are LNHDA and SQIVND (reference sequence). This CDR3 has 16 residues. V was shortened by 3 bases and J by 5 bases, with 17 bases between the two germline ends.